Shown below are 13 T cell receptor beta chains from a single sample sequenced in a study of spatial heterogeneity in lung cancer. This sample's time point: sample taken at primary tumor resection. From tumor, nontumor lung or frozen PBMC, whole RNA was taken unsorted for sequencing. TCRdb processed the 5' RACE reads anew with MiXCR; each CDR3 protein has one entry. The profile covers 35,000 to 55,000 distinct CDR3 sequences, with approximately 6.8% appearing a single time and around 43% taken by the ten largest. The material sequenced was PBMCs, taken at surgery. The receptors shown here come from a female donor with early-stage non-small cell lung cancer.

This clonotype has a count of ten or more. The CDR3 nucleotides read TGTGCCAGCAGCTCAGACGCGGGGTCGGGGACTGAAGCTTTCTTT. Translated, it gives CASSSDAGSGTEAFF. This chain connects TRBV7-9 to TRBJ1-1; D is unresolved. In germline, CDR1 is SEHNR, CDR2 FQNEAQ (reference sequence). The CDR3 contains 15 residues. V was trimmed by 4 bases and J by 5 bases, leaving 17 bases between them.

This clonotype appeared a few times. This chain links TRBV6-5 with TRBJ2-7; D may be TRBD2 (5 bases). The CDR3 is 13 amino acids. From germline, CDR1 is MNHEY and CDR2 SVGAGI. V lost 2 bases, J lost 5 bases, and 10 bases lay in between. In DNA, the CDR3 is TGTGCCAGCAGTTACGGGGAGAGGGACGAGCAGTACTTC. It translates to CASSYGERDEQYF.

There are a few counts of this clonotype. The chain employs TRBV12-3 or TRBV12-4 and TRBJ1-1, with D hard to call. Trimming shortened V by 8 bases and J by 5 bases, and 15 bases separated the two germline ends. This CDR3 has 13 residues. This CDR3 is CASGSGGVTEAFF. In DNA, the CDR3 is TGTGCCAGCGGAAGTGGTGGGGTAACTGAAGCTTTCTTT.

This clonotype was counted only a few times. V is TRBV5-1 and J is TRBJ2-7; tentatively, D is TRBD1 (6 bases). Germline assignment: CDR1 SGHRS and CDR2 YFSETQ. This CDR3 is built from 14 residues. The V end was cut by 0 bases, the J end by 2 bases, with 9 bases between. CDR3 DNA: TGCGCCAGCAGCTTGGGGGCAGGGGCCTACGAGCAGTACTTC. Translating it yields CASSLGAGAYEQYF.

This clonotype was seen at least ten times. The chain uses TRBV29-1 and TRBJ2-5; D gene uncertain. The V gene's germline CDR1 is SQVTM and CDR2 ANQGSEA. CDR3 length equals 11 residues. The V and J ends lost 3 bases and 5 bases respectively, with 7 bases between them. The CDR3 DNA reads TGCAGCGTTGATATAGGGGAGACCCAGTACTTC. Translation: CSVDIGETQYF.

This clonotype was counted at least ten times. The chain employs TRBV12-3 or TRBV12-4 and TRBJ2-1; unclear D gene. This CDR3 comprises 15 residues. The V and J ends lost 3 bases and 0 bases respectively, with 9 bases between them. The DNA for the CDR3 is TGTGCCAGCAGTTTTAAAGCTTCCTCCTACAATGAGCAGTTCTTC. Amino acids: CASSFKASSYNEQFF.

Concerning this clonotype itself: A read error may explain this, as a much larger clone is one base away. V gene TRBV6-1 combines with J gene TRBJ2-3; D possibly matches TRBD1 or TRBD2 (5 bases each). The CDR3 covers 15 residues. Germline CDR1 and CDR2: MNHNS and SASEGT. The CDR3 DNA is TGTGTCAGCGCTACGGGACCGTTAAGCACAGATACGCAGTATTTT. Translating gives CVSATGPLSTDTQYF.

In the case of this clonotype: This may arise from a read error, as a much more abundant clone is one base away. This chain uses TRBV23-1 with TRBJ2-7, with TRBD1 identical over 9 bases. TRBV23-1 is an open reading frame whose function is uncertain. This CDR3 is 18 amino acids long. CDR3: CASGQSPRLKQGAHEQYF. DNA of the CDR3: TGCGCCAGCGGTCAATCCCCGCGACTAAAACAGGGGGCCCACGAGCAGTACTTC.

Ten or more counts support this clonotype. The rearrangement joins TRBV7-2 to TRBJ1-4; TRBD1 might be the D (5 bases). Trimming stripped 3 bases from V and 11 bases from J, with 19 bases between. Germline CDR1 is SGHTA and CDR2 is FQGNSA. There are 15 residues in the CDR3. For the CDR3, the DNA is TGTGCCAGCAGCTTTTCACCGGGACGGACCGCGAAACTGTTTTTT. This sequence encodes CASSFSPGRTAKLFF.

This clonotype was counted at least ten times. This rearrangement joins TRBV29-1 to TRBJ2-2; D possibly corresponds to TRBD2 (6 bases). CDR3 length: 15 residues. Looked up from germline, CDR1 is SQVTM and CDR2 is ANQGSEA. The V gene lost 0 bases and the J gene lost 3 bases, with 11 bases spanning the gap. The CDR3 loop is CSVEEASEYTGELFF. The CDR3 DNA follows: TGCAGCGTTGAAGAGGCTAGCGAGTACACCGGGGAGCTGTTTTTT.

There are many counts of this clonotype. The rearrangement uses TRBV6-5 and TRBJ2-2; possible D gene TRBD1, 5 bases. There are 14 residues in the CDR3. Trimming pared 6 bases from V and 3 bases from J, leaving 11 bases between. Germline CDR1 and CDR2: MNHEY and SVGAGI. The CDR3 region has the DNA TGTGCCAGCAGCCCAGGGTTTTACACCGGGGAGCTGTTTTTT. The encoded protein is CASSPGFYTGELFF.

The chain carries TRBV6-6 and TRBJ1-2; no firm D call. The germline V gene has CDR1 MNHNY and CDR2 SVGAGI (reference sequence). This CDR3 contains 14 residues. This CDR3 reads CASLLTTINYGYTF. The CDR3 region has the DNA TGTGCTTCCCTTTTAACCACAATTAACTATGGCTACACCTTC.

The chain is built from TRBV25-1 and TRBJ2-3, with 12 bases that match TRBD2. Looked up from germline, CDR1 is MGHDK and CDR2 is SYGVNS. V lost 4 bases, J lost 0 bases, and 5 bases stayed unmatched. The CDR3 loop spans 17 amino acids. The CDR3 sequence: CASSALGLAGSTDTQYF. As DNA, the CDR3 is TGTGCCAGCAGTGCCTTAGGACTAGCGGGGAGCACAGATACGCAGTATTTT.